What follows is one T cell receptor (beta chain) and its context. This receptor's antigen is unknown. Qualities for individual bases were not recorded, and no much larger clone is one base off. Libraries from unsorted PBMCs were made from 2 million PBMCs kept in RNAlater at -80 degrees C until RNA extraction. The multiple sclerosis patients were enrolled in a US clinical protocol that used magnetic resonance imaging to evaluate disease progression. PBMCs were separated from peripheral blood using Ficoll-Hypaque density gradient centrifugation and then cryopreserved in liquid nitrogen. V gives up 5 bases and J gives up 6 bases, and the segment between their germline ends measures 12 bases. The CDR3 covers 12 residues, taking in both the cysteine and the phenylalanine. Of the read, only the CDR3 DNA is kept; its 36 bases are in frame from base 1. According to the germline V gene (reference sequence), CDR1 reads DFQATT and CDR2 reads SNEGSKA.

This entry comes from a study of neurological immune-mediated disorders (dated by TCRdb to about 2019). Background on the whole study: Among the approximately 34 multiple sclerosis patients, relapsing-remitting MS was present in 31 and secondary progressive MS was present in 3. The study compared peripheral blood TCR-beta repertoires of HTLV-I-associated myelopathy (HAM/TSP) patients, multiple sclerosis patients and healthy controls using UMI-based sequencing. Alongside PBMC samples, the set of some 97 TCR-beta libraries contained longitudinal samples, technical triplicates, and paired CD4+ and CD8+ T-cell subsets that had been sorted. The cohort was made up of 68 subjects, consisting of around 14 HAM/TSP patients, about 34 multiple sclerosis patients and 20 healthy controls. Broader findings and caveats from the paper: In phylogenetic analysis, the repertoires of 18 of 34 MS patients grouped into a cluster of related CDR3 sequences, which suggests a possible signature at the repertoire level. The MS cluster showed no association with clinical or MRI features, and the authors stated that larger cohorts are needed. No identical CDR3 amino acid sequences were found to be shared among expanded clones across subjects, suggesting that TCR-beta repertoires were private in all groups. TCR clonal expansion was greatest in HAM/TSP patients and smallest in MS patients, who ranked below even healthy controls.

To synthesize cDNA, template-switch 5'RACE was performed with a primer carrying a 10-nucleotide random unique molecular identifier so that each TCR transcript was tagged. Every sequencing run covered 15-18 subjects and yielded more than 170 million TCR-beta sequences. Total RNA was extracted with the RNeasy kit. The KAPA Real-time Library Amplification kit was used to amplify TCR-beta VDJ regions with primers targeting the TCR constant region and the 5'RACE anchor. A first PCR added sample indexes and Illumina adaptors, and a second PCR then raised library yield. After Ampure bead purification, the roughly 650 bp TCR product was size-selected on a 2% E-gel SizeSelection system. Before pooling, library quality was assessed on a Bioanalyzer, concentration was determined with Qubit, and library quantification was performed with the Kapa Library Quantification kit. An Illumina HiSeq 2500 was used to sequence the libraries paired-end at 2 x 150 bp. To increase sequence diversity, about 25-31% phiX was spiked into each library pool. The authors processed their data as follows. The quality-filtered reads were processed with the UMI-based MiGEC pipeline, whose error correction step removed more than 80% of the raw TCR sequences. VDJ genes were aligned to IMGT germline references, and each clonotype was defined by a unique CDR3 amino acid sequence together with V-J genes. Clonal expansion, Shannon diversity and CDR3 relatedness (CalcPairwiseDistances, ClusterSamples) were evaluated with VDJtools, and phylogenetic trees were built with CLCbio workbench. A clone was classed as expanded if it had 8 or more unique UMIs, a cutoff based on coefficient-of-variation modelling across technical triplicates. TCRdb handled the public reads itself, with Q25 trimming in fastp and clone calling in MiXCR, and kept productive beta chains. Rows with a matching CDR3 protein are joined into one entry that keeps the most common DNA and genes. These V and J calls originate from TCRdb's pipeline instead of the authors' own analysis. The sample table records under 80,000 distinct CDR3 sequences; 3.9% of these occur just once. Approximately 1.2% of the sample lies in the top ten.

The receptor chain draws on TRBV20-1 and TRBJ2-3; a tentative D match to TRBD2 spans 5 bases. The clonotype was recovered from a young man with multiple sclerosis. The sequenced sample was PBMCs. The DNA reads as follows: TGCAGTGCTCGGGGTGTTTGGGATACGCAGTATTTT. This translates into CSARGVWDTQYF.